This T cell receptor (beta chain) came from a study of blood T cell repertoires in COVID-19. Background on the study: Acute and convalescent COVID-19 specimens originated in the United States, Italy and Spain.

Germline assignment: CDR1 WSHSY and CDR2 SAAADI. The V and J ends lost 2 bases and 6 bases respectively, with 15 bases between them. This CDR3 spans 15 amino acids. Assay used: immunoSEQ multiplex PCR; TCRdb lists only in-frame clones, some missing. Counted here are 50,000 to 70,000 clones, around 84% occurring once; the ten biggest clones make up nearly 7.5%. The chain links TRBV10-2 to TRBJ2-3, with D maybe TRBD2 (6 bases). This TCR was sampled from a human donor with active COVID-19. The donor label of this sample is uncertain. Material: peripheral blood. The CDR3 nucleotides are TGCGCCAGCAGTGAGATTTTGGGGGGTTGGGATACGCAGTATTTT. This codes for CASSEILGGWDTQYF.